This T cell receptor beta chain appears in the sequencing data of a study of cytomegalovirus exposure and HLA in healthy donors. Germline CDR1 is SGHRS and CDR2 is YFSETQ. V was shortened by 3 bases and J by 8 bases, with 11 bases between the two germline ends. The CDR3 covers 13 residues. 13 Jbeta primers and 60 Vbeta primers were used for the PCR. Sequencing was performed with immunoSEQ multiplex PCR; in TCRdb, only in-frame clones are kept and a portion is missing. The table lists around 110,000 clones, less than 85% of them singletons. This TCR was sampled from a man in his late teens or twenties in good health and CMV-seronegative. The sequencing sample was made of PBMCs. The J gene is TRBJ1-4, the V gene TRBV5-1, with unresolved D. This CDR3 is CASSSDVEEKLFF. As DNA, the CDR3 is TGCGCCAGCAGCTCTGACGTGGAGGAAAAACTGTTTTTT.